This T cell receptor beta chain is from a study of blood T cell repertoires in COVID-19. Study overall: Acute and convalescent COVID-19 specimens originated in the United States, Italy and Spain. Nucleic acid was either cDNA or gDNA, and it came from T cells, B-cell-depleted T cells, or PBMCs.

Here immunoSEQ multiplex PCR was the method, and the copy in TCRdb shows in-frame clones only, minus some. The sample contains about 670,000 clones, over 80% of which appear only once. In regard to this clone: Its ends do not fully match the called genes, so a read error is possible.

Germline V gene sequence: CDR1 LNHDA, CDR2 SQIVND (reference sequence). The CDR3 totals 13 residues. The clonotype was recovered from a woman aged 18-29 years with acute or convalescent COVID-19. Sequencing was done on a sample of peripheral blood. This chain connects TRBV19 to TRBJ1-2; perhaps TRBD1 as D (5 bases). CDR3 DNA sequence: TGTGCCAGTAGTCTAGAGGGGCACTATGGCTACACCTTC. Its protein is CASSLEGHYGYTF.